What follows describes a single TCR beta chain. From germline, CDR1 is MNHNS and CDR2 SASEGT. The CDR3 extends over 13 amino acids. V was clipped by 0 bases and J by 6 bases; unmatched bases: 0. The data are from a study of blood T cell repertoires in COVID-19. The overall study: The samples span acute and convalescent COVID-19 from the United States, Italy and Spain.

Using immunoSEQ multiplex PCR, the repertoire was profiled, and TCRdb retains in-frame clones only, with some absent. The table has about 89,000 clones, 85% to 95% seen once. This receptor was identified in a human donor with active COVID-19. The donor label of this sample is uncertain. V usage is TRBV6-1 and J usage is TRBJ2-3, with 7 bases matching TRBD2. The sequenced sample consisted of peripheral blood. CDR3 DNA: TGTGCCAGCAGTGAAGCGCGGGGGGATACGCAGTATTTT. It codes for CASSEARGDTQYF.